This T cell receptor beta chain was sequenced for a study of shared clonotypes between healthy human individuals. TCRdb keeps only in-frame clones here, not all; method: immunoSEQ multiplex PCR. The sample gives approximately 350,000 clones, about 96% of which show up once; more than 0.3% is in the top ten. Germline V lookup: CDR1 GTSNPN, CDR2 SVGIG (reference sequence). V shed 3 bases and J shed 0 bases, with 6 bases lying between them. The CDR3 loop spans 13 amino acids. Only a few counts were recorded for this clone. The sequence was collected from a man aged 30 to 39 in good health. This chain uses TRBV30 with TRBJ2-1, with D perhaps matching TRBD2 (6 bases). What was sequenced was memory CD8+ T cells sorted from blood. As to subset: CD45RO+ cells pooled with CCR7-negative TemRA cells. CDR3 DNA: TGTGCCTGGAGCGGGAGCTCCTACAATGAGCAGTTCTTC. Encoded protein: CAWSGSSYNEQFF.